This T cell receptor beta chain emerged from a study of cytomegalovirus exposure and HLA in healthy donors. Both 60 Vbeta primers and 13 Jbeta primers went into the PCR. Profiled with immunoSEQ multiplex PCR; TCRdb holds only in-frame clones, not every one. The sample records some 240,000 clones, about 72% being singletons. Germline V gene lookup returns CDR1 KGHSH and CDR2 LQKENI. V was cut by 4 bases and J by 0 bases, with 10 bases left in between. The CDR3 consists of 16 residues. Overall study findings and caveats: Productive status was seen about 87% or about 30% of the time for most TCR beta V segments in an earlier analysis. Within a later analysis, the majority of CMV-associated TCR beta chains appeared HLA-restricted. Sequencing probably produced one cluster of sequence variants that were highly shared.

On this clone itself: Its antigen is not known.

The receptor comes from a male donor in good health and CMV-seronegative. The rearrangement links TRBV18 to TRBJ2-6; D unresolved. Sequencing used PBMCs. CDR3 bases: TGTGCCAGCTCACTGGGCCAGGTCTCTGGGGCCAACGTCCTGACTTTC. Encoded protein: CASSLGQVSGANVLTF.